This TCR beta chain was captured by sequencing in a study of blood T cells in healthy people across ages. Study-wide results and limits: In long-lived donors, naive CD4+ cell counts and diversity exceeded those of aged donors.

A J-beta primer mix and a sample-barcoded 5' primer were used in a second PCR of roughly 6 to 11 cycles. From the 5' RACE reads, TCRdb called clonotypes with MiXCR, one entry per CDR3 protein. The sample includes some 800,000 distinct CDR3 sequences, around 25% of them seen just once. Concerning this clonotype itself: Its target is unknown.

Germline CDR1 DFQATT, CDR2 SNEGSKA (reference sequence). After removal of 7 bases from V and 3 bases from J, the junction contained 12 bases not matched to a gene. The CDR3 length is 17 residues. The sample was also linked to a second study, of T cells of mothers and their children. That paper adds: Related pairs of mothers and children showed slightly higher, non-significant overlap versus unrelated pairs.

This receptor was identified in a boy younger than 18 in good health. The sample taken for sequencing was blood. The chain has TRBV20-1 and TRBJ2-3; 14 bases line up with TRBD2. The CDR3, as DNA: TGCAGTGGAGGGACTAGCGGGGGATCTGCGCGTACAGATACGCAGTATTTT. Protein product: CSGGTSGGSARTDTQYF.